A selection of T cell receptor beta chains follows, all from one sample in a study of blood T cells in healthy people across ages. TCRdb independently ran MiXCR on the 5' RACE reads; one entry per CDR3 protein. This sample yields some 290,000 distinct CDR3 sequences, of which around 29% are seen a single time; approximately 30% belongs to the top ten. Sequencing input: blood. Source of these receptors: a woman between 65 and 79 years old in good health. CDR3s include the opening cysteine and the closing phenylalanine or tryptophan. The D gene is left open where the match is weak. Expanded clones get a size class; other rows say once, few or many, or leave the size out.

V	J	D	size	CDR3	DNA
TRBV29-1	TRBJ2-3	.	.	CSSYTDTQYF	TGCAGCTCATACACAGATACGCAGTATTTT
TRBV12-3/TRBV12-4	TRBJ1-1	.	.	CASSPWGYTEAFF	TGTGCCAGCAGTCCCTGGGGGTACACTGAAGCTTTCTTT
TRBV29-1	TRBJ2-1	.	.	CSVGLYNEQFF	TGCAGCGTTGGTCTCTACAATGAGCAGTTCTTC
TRBV5-1	TRBJ2-2	TRBD2	.	CASSLTSGIAGELFF	TGCGCCAGCAGCCTGACTAGCGGAATTGCCGGGGAGCTGTTTTTT
TRBV29-1	TRBJ1-4	.	.	CSVGLKGIGEKLFF	TGCAGCGTTGGCTTGAAGGGGATAGGTGAAAAACTGTTTTTT
TRBV7-2	TRBJ2-1	.	.	CASSLDMREVNEQFF	TGTGCCAGCAGCTTAGATATGCGGGAAGTCAATGAGCAGTTCTTC
TRBV29-1	TRBJ2-7	TRBD2	few	CSGGGDSSYEQYF	TGCAGCGGGGGAGGGGATAGCTCCTACGAGCAGTACTTC
TRBV29-1	TRBJ2-7	.	.	CSVGPRTDSYEQYF	TGCAGCGTTGGCCCAAGGACCGACTCCTACGAGCAGTACTTC
TRBV12-3/TRBV12-4	TRBJ1-6	TRBD1	many	CASGLGQGVSPLHF	TGTGCCAGCGGATTGGGACAGGGTGTGTCACCCCTCCACTTT
TRBV7-9	TRBJ2-1	.	.	CASSRINNEQFF	TGTGCCAGCAGCCGAATTAACAATGAGCAGTTCTTC
TRBV18	TRBJ2-5	.	few	CASSGPQVQGSQYF	TGTGCCAGCTCAGGACCCCAGGTCCAAGGGTCCCAGTACTTC
TRBV4-1	TRBJ2-7	.	few	CASSQSDGYYEQYF	TGCGCCAGCAGCCAGTCGGACGGCTACTACGAGCAGTACTTC
TRBV6-2/TRBV6-3	TRBJ2-1	.	.	CASSYLGPGSYNEQFF	TGTGCCAGCAGTTACCTGGGTCCAGGGTCCTACAATGAGCAGTTCTTC